The 30 T cell receptor beta chains below come from one sample, sequenced in a study of blood T cell repertoires in COVID-19. Assay used: immunoSEQ multiplex PCR; TCRdb lists only in-frame clones, some missing. The data show fewer than 450,000 clones, with around nine tenths seen just once and roughly 6.6% held by the top ten. The sample consisted of peripheral blood. Receptors were obtained from a woman in her seventies with COVID-19, enrolled during active disease.

The chain has TRBV4-1 and TRBJ1-6; D uncertain. This CDR3 region has 17 residues. V was clipped by 1 base and J by 0 bases, with 10 bases between them. CDR1 is MGHRA and CDR2 is YSYEKL in the germline V gene. Here the CDR3 reads CASSQGIASSYNSPLHF. The CDR3 nucleotides are TGCGCCAGCAGCCAAGGAATAGCGAGCTCCTATAATTCACCCCTCCACTTT.

This sequence joins TRBV6-2 or TRBV6-3 and TRBJ2-7; maybe TRBD2 (6 bases). The V end was cut by 1 base, the J end by 3 bases, with 22 bases between. The CDR3 runs 18 residues. Germline-derived CDR1 and CDR2 are MNHEY and SVGEGT. The CDR3 DNA reads TGTGCCAGCAGTTACTTGCCCGGCGGGGTGGGCGGCGACTACGAGCAGTACTTC. This gives the protein CASSYLPGGVGGDYEQYF.

CDR3 sequence: CASSRGGAGSEQFF. The DNA of the CDR3 is TGTGCCAGCAGCCGCGGGGGGGCCGGCAGTGAGCAGTTCTTC. V gene TRBV11-3 combines with J gene TRBJ2-1, with TRBD2 identical over 9 bases. The CDR3 covers 14 residues. The J segment lost 9 bases and the V segment lost 5 bases, leaving 8 bases of the junction unmatched. The germline gives CDR1 SGHNT, CDR2 YENEEA.

The DNA of the CDR3 is TGTGCCAGCAGCCACACCTCCCAGGGGGTGATGGAGACCCAGTACTTC. Its protein is CASSHTSQGVMETQYF. The rearrangement joins TRBV7-9 to TRBJ2-5; 7 bases align to TRBD1. Germline trimming cut 5 bases from V and 5 bases from J; bases unmatched to any gene: 14. Germline V gives CDR1 SEHNR, CDR2 FQNEAQ (reference sequence). The CDR3 consists of 16 residues.

The chain joins TRBV19 to TRBJ1-1, with 9 bases aligning to TRBD1. Germline V gives CDR1 LNHDA, CDR2 SQIVND (reference sequence). V shed 7 bases, J shed 5 bases, and the junction held 11 bases outside the gene matches. The CDR3 has 15 residues. CDR3 loop: CASMGQGESRTEAFF. DNA of the CDR3: TGTGCCAGTATGGGACAGGGAGAAAGTCGGACTGAAGCTTTCTTT.

This sequence joins TRBV2 and TRBJ1-1, with TRBD1 matching over 7 bases. V lost 6 bases, J lost 10 bases, and 8 bases stayed unmatched. CDR1 is SNHLY, CDR2 FYNNEI, per germline. CDR3 length: 12 residues. The CDR3 DNA follows: TGTGCCAGCAGGGAGACAGGGTTGGTAGCTTTCTTT. Encoded protein: CASRETGLVAFF.

The chain combines TRBV5-6 with TRBJ2-1; 15 bases are a match to TRBD2. V shed 3 bases and J 4 bases; nucleotides not matched to a gene: 2. This CDR3 contains 16 residues. The germline CDR1 and CDR2 sequences are SGHDT and YYEEEE. The CDR3 sequence is CASSWGLAGGYNEQFF. The DNA of the CDR3 is TGTGCCAGCAGCTGGGGACTAGCGGGGGGATACAATGAGCAGTTCTTC. Supplemented by reference TRBV5-6 and TRBJ2-1, the full variable domain reads DAGVTQSPTHLIKTRGQQVTLRCSPKSGHDTVSWYQQALGQGPQFIFQYYEEEERQRGNFPDRFSGHQFPNYSSELNVNALLLGDSALYLCASSWGLAGGYNEQFFGPGTRLTVL.

The rearrangement links TRBV29-1 to TRBJ1-3, with TRBD1 matching 8 bases. CDR3 length: 13 amino acids. Trimming at V came to 4 bases and at J to 2 bases, leaving 1 base not matched to a gene. In germline, CDR1 is SQVTM, CDR2 ANQGSEA. CDR3 in DNA: TGCAGCGTTGTGACAGGGGCTGGAAACACCATATATTTT. Translation: CSVVTGAGNTIYF.

The chain links TRBV5-1 to TRBJ2-2, with D unresolved. The germline CDR1 and CDR2 sequences are SGHRS and YFSETQ. V was trimmed by 2 bases and J by 8 bases, leaving 7 bases between them. This CDR3 has 12 residues. The CDR3 DNA reads as TGCGCCAGCAGCTTTAATCAGGGGGAGCTGTTTTTT. This sequence encodes CASSFNQGELFF. The variable domain in full, completed from reference TRBV5-1 and TRBJ2-2, reads KAGVTQTPRYLIKTRGQQVTLSCSPISGHRSVSWYQQTPGQGLQFLFEYFSETQRNKGNFPGRFSGRQFSNSRSEMNVSTLELGDSALYLCASSFNQGELFFGEGSRLTVL.

This clone has only one observation. V and J are TRBV12-3 or TRBV12-4 and TRBJ2-7; perhaps TRBD2 as D (6 bases). The CDR3 consists of 13 residues. V shed 7 bases and J shed 1 base, with 11 bases lying between them. This CDR3 reads CASTSSGSYEQYF. In DNA, the CDR3 is TGTGCCAGCACTTCCAGCGGGTCCTACGAGCAGTACTTC.

As DNA, the CDR3 is TGTGCCAGCAGTTACAGTCAGGGCGGATGGAATGGCTACACCTTC. It translates to CASSYSQGGWNGYTF. This chain joins TRBV6-2 or TRBV6-3 and TRBJ1-2; TRBD1 might be the D (5 bases). From germline, CDR1 is MNHEY and CDR2 SVGEGT. Trimming left V 2 bases short and J 6 bases short, with 16 bases between. The CDR3 is 15 amino acids.

This sequence joins TRBV12-3 or TRBV12-4 and TRBJ1-2; 8 nucleotides line up with TRBD1. With 0 bases clipped from V and 8 bases from J, the junction kept 2 bases outside the gene matches. This CDR3 comprises 13 residues. This chain's CDR3 is CASSLARTGGYTF. CDR3 bases: TGTGCCAGCAGTTTAGCCAGGACAGGGGGCTACACCTTC.

The rearrangement uses TRBV7-9 and TRBJ1-3, with a tentative D call TRBD1 (6 bases). The CDR3 has 14 amino acids. Germline loops: CDR1 SEHNR, CDR2 FQNEAQ (reference sequence). The V gene lost 4 bases and the J gene lost 10 bases, with 17 bases spanning the gap. The CDR3 loop reads CASSWGRGIGTIYF. The CDR3, as DNA: TGTGCCAGCAGCTGGGGAAGGGGGATCGGGACCATATATTTT.

The chain joins TRBV29-1 to TRBJ1-2; 9 bases map to TRBD1. Trimming cost V 6 bases and J 9 bases; bases outside gene matches: 5. The CDR3 totals 11 residues. The germline V gene encodes CDR1 SQVTM and CDR2 ANQGSEA. The CDR3 sequence: CSVPGQGSYTF. The CDR3 DNA reads as TGCAGCGTGCCGGGACAGGGTAGCTACACCTTC.

The rearrangement uses TRBV7-6 and TRBJ2-5, with D possibly being TRBD2 (5 bases). Germline lookup yields CDR1 SGHVS and CDR2 FNYEAQ. Trimming left V 2 bases short and J 3 bases short, with 10 bases between. CDR3 length: 14 amino acids. This CDR3 reads CASSLKGSKETQYF. The CDR3 DNA reads TGTGCCAGCAGCTTAAAAGGGAGTAAAGAGACCCAGTACTTC.

The rearrangement links TRBV6-5 to TRBJ1-2; 10 bases are a match to TRBD1. Germline CDR1 MNHEY, CDR2 SVGAGI. CDR3 length: 15 residues. With V trimmed by 5 bases and J by 8 bases, 11 bases remained unmatched. The DNA of the CDR3 is TGTGCCAGCAGTCCGTCCGGGACAGGGGTATCCGGCTACACCTTC. It encodes CASSPSGTGVSGYTF.

The chain links TRBV29-1 to TRBJ1-1; D is undetermined. The CDR3 has 12 amino acids. V lost 0 bases, J lost 6 bases, and 8 bases lay in between. The germline CDR1 and CDR2 sequences are SQVTM and ANQGSEA. CDR3 region: CSVEDRRAEAFF. As DNA, the CDR3 is TGCAGCGTTGAAGATCGTCGGGCTGAAGCTTTCTTT.

The V and J genes are TRBV10-2 and TRBJ2-1, with 8 bases lining up with TRBD2. With V trimmed by 0 bases and J by 4 bases, 5 bases remained unmatched. The germline gives CDR1 WSHSY, CDR2 SAAADI. The length of the CDR3 is 16 residues. CDR3 sequence reads: CASSESTSGAYNEQFF. The CDR3 region has the DNA TGCGCCAGCAGTGAGTCTACTAGCGGCGCTTACAATGAGCAGTTCTTC.

This chain links TRBV19 with TRBJ1-5; TRBD1 agrees at 10 bases. V shed 8 bases and J 6 bases; nucleotides not matched to a gene: 10. The CDR3 is made up of 15 amino acids. The germline V gene encodes CDR1 LNHDA and CDR2 SQIVND (reference sequence). The CDR3, as DNA: TGTGCCAGTGGTACAGTCGACAGGGGGCCTCAGCCCCAGCATTTT. It specifies CASGTVDRGPQPQHF. Using reference TRBV19 and TRBJ1-5 for the parts outside the CDR3, the full variable domain is DGGITQSPKYLFRKEGQNVTLSCEQNLNHDAMYWYRQDPGQGLRLIYYSQIVNDFQKGDIAEGYSVSREKKESFPLTVTSAQKNPTAFYLCASGTVDRGPQPQHFGDGTRLSIL.

This rearrangement joins TRBV7-2 to TRBJ2-1; a weak D match, TRBD2 (7 bases). V was clipped by 4 bases and J by 9 bases, with 19 bases between them. The CDR3 spans 15 residues. CDR1 is SGHTA and CDR2 is FQGNSA in the germline V gene. This CDR3 reads CASSYKGGAEFEQFF. Here the CDR3 DNA reads TGTGCCAGCAGCTACAAGGGGGGGGCAGAATTTGAGCAGTTCTTC.

This sequence joins TRBV6-1 and TRBJ2-7; perhaps TRBD1 as D (6 bases). Trimming removed 1 base at V and 3 bases at J, with 10 bases between. The CDR3 sequence is 14 residues long. The V gene's germline CDR1 is MNHNS and CDR2 SASEGT. CDR3 sequence (DNA): TGTGCCAGCAGTGAAGAGGTCAGGGGCTACGAGCAGTACTTC. This codes for CASSEEVRGYEQYF.

The chain is built from TRBV9 and TRBJ1-6; 7 nucleotides line up with TRBD1. V shed 5 bases, J shed 9 bases, and the junction held 5 bases outside the gene matches. The germline V gene has CDR1 SGDLS and CDR2 YYNGEE. This CDR3 has 13 amino acids. The CDR3 DNA follows: TGTGCCAGCAGTCAAGACAGGGCTTCACCCCTCCACTTT. It translates to CASSQDRASPLHF.

The chain joins TRBV4-3 to TRBJ2-3; possible D gene TRBD2, 6 bases. The CDR3 consists of 15 residues. From germline, CDR1 is LGHNA and CDR2 YSLEER. The V end was cut by 2 bases, the J end by 5 bases, with 14 bases between. The CDR3: CASSQQVAGGDTQYF. DNA for the CDR3: TGCGCCAGCAGCCAACAAGTTGCCGGGGGAGATACGCAGTATTTT.

The rearrangement uses TRBV3-1 (or the pseudogene TRBV3-2) and TRBJ2-3, with D perhaps TRBD1 (6 bases). This CDR3 comprises 12 residues. V was trimmed by 1 base and J by 11 bases, leaving 10 bases between them. Germline V gene sequence: CDR1 LGHDT, CDR2 YNNKEL (reference sequence). CDR3 sequence reads: CASSQGAGEQYF. DNA of the CDR3: TGTGCCAGCAGCCAAGGGGCAGGGGAGCAGTATTTT.

This chain joins TRBV9 and TRBJ2-2; D is possibly TRBD2 (5 bases). CDR1 and CDR2 (germline): SGDLS, YYNGEE. The V gene lost 4 bases and the J gene lost 5 bases, with 12 bases spanning the gap. The CDR3 consists of 14 residues. The CDR3 loop is CASSINTGTGELFF. DNA of the CDR3: TGTGCCAGCAGCATAAATACGGGGACCGGGGAGCTGTTTTTT.

This sequence joins TRBV4-3 and TRBJ1-4; TRBD1 agrees at 7 bases. V lost 1 base to trimming and J lost 8 bases; unmatched junction nucleotides: 7. Germline loops: CDR1 LGHNA, CDR2 YSLEER. The CDR3 has 15 residues. CDR3 in DNA: TGCGCCAGCAGCCAAGGTCGACAGGGAGGCGAAAAACTGTTTTTT. As protein: CASSQGRQGGEKLFF.

This clone has more than one count but fewer than ten. V usage is TRBV7-8 and J usage is TRBJ2-7; 7 bases agree with TRBD1. J lost 7 bases, V lost 0 bases, and 9 bases had no gene match. The germline CDR1 and CDR2 sequences are SGHVS and FQNEAQ. CDR3 length equals 15 residues. The CDR3 DNA is TGTGCCAGCAGCTTAGCGCCGGACAGGCGAGGGGAGCAGTACTTC. Its protein product is CASSLAPDRRGEQYF.

The chain couples TRBV19 to TRBJ2-5, with D perhaps matching TRBD2 (7 bases). Per the germline V gene, CDR1 is LNHDA and CDR2 is SQIVND (reference sequence). Trimming cost V 1 base and J 4 bases, with 13 bases left between them. This CDR3 is built from 15 residues. DNA of the CDR3: TGTGCCAGTAGTATAGCGACGGGGGGCGGAGAGACCCAGTACTTC. Amino acids: CASSIATGGGETQYF.

The V gene is TRBV4-1, the J gene TRBJ1-3; 7 nucleotides match TRBD1. The CDR3 loop spans 20 amino acids. Germline V lookup: CDR1 MGHRA, CDR2 YSYEKL. Trimming removed 2 bases from V and 0 bases from J; junction bases left unmatched: 16. The CDR3 nucleotides read TGCGCCAGCAGCCAAATCTATGGGGACAGACGGAAAAACTCTGGAAACACCATATATTTT. Amino acid sequence: CASSQIYGDRRKNSGNTIYF.

The chain employs TRBV12-5 and TRBJ1-2; D may be TRBD1 (6 bases). Per the germline V gene, CDR1 is LGHNT and CDR2 is FRNRAP. CDR3 length: 15 residues. Trimming left V 2 bases short and J 8 bases short, with 18 bases between. The CDR3 coding sequence is TGTGCTAGTGGTTTGCCGAGGGGGATATCGGGAGGCTACACCTTC. It codes for CASGLPRGISGGYTF. Variable domain in full (rest from reference TRBV12-5 and TRBJ1-2): DARVTQTPRHKVTEMGQEVTMRCQPILGHNTVFWYRQTMMQGLELLAYFRNRAPLDDSGMPKDRFSAEMPDATLATLKIQPSEPRDSAVYFCASGLPRGISGGYTFGSGTRLTVV.